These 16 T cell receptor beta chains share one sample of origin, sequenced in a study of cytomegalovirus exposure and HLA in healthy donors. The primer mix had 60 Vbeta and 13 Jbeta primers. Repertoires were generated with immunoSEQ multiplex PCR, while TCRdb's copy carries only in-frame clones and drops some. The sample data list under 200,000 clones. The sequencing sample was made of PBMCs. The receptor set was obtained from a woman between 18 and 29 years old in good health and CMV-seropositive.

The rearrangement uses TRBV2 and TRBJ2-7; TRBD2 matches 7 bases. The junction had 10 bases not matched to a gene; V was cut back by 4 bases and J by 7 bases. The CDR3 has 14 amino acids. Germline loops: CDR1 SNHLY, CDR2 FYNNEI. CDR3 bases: TGTGCCAGCAGTGGCGCGGGAGAGCCCCGGGAGCAGTACTTC. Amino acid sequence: CASSGAGEPREQYF.

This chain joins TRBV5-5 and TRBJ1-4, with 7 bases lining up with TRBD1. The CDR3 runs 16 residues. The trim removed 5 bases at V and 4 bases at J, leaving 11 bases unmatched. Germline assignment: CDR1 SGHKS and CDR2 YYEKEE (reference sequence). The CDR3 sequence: CASSLPPGQLNEKLFF. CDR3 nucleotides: TGTGCCAGCAGTCTCCCTCCGGGACAGCTTAATGAAAAACTGTTTTTT.

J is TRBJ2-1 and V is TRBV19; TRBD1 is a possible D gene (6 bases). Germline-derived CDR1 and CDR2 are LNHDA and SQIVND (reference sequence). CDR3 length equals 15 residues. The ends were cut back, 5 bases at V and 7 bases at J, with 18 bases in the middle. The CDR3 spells CASSEYRASGNEQFF. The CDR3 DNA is TGTGCCAGTAGTGAATACAGGGCTTCGGGGAATGAGCAGTTCTTC.

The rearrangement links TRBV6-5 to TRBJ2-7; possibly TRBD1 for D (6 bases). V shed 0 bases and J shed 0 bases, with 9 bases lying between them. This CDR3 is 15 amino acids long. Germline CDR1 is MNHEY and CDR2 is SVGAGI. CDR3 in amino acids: CASSYSLGGSYEQYF. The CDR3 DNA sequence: TGTGCCAGCAGTTACTCCCTAGGGGGCTCCTACGAGCAGTACTTC.

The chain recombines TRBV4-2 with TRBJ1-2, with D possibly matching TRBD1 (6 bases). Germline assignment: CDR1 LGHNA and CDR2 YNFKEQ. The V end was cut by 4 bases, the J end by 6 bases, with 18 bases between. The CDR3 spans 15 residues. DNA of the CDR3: TGTGCCAGCAGCCGCCTGACAGGCGCAGGGAATGGCTACACCTTC. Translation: CASSRLTGAGNGYTF.

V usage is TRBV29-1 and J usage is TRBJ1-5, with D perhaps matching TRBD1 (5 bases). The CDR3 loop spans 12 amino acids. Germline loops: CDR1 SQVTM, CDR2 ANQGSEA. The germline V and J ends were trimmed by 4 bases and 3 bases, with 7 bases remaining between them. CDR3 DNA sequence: TGCAGCGTTGCAGGGTTCAATCAGCCCCAGCATTTT. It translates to CSVAGFNQPQHF.

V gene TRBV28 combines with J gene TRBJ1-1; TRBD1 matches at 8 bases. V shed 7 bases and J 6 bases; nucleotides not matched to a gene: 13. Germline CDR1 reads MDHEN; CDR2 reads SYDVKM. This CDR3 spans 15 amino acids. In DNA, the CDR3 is TGTGCCAGCAAGTATCCGGGACAGGTTATTCCTGAAGCTTTCTTT. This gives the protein CASKYPGQVIPEAFF.

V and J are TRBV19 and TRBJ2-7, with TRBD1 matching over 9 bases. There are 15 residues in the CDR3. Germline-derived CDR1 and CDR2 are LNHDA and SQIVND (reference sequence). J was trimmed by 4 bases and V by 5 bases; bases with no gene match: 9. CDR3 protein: CASSASGTGRYEQYF. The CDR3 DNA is TGTGCCAGTAGTGCATCCGGGACAGGGAGGTACGAGCAGTACTTC.

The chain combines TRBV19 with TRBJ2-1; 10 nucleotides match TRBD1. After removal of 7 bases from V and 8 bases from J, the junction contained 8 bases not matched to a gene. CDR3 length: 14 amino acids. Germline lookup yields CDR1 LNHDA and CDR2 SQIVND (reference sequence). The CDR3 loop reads CASTSGQGVYEQFF. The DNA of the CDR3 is TGTGCCAGTACCTCTGGACAGGGGGTTTATGAGCAGTTCTTC.

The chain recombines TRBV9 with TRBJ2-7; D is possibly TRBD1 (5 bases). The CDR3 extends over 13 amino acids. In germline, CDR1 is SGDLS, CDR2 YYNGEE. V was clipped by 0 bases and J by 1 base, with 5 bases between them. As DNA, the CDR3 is TGTGCCAGCAGCGTAGGACAGTCCTACGAGCAGTACTTC. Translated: CASSVGQSYEQYF. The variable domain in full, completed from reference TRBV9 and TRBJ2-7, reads DSGVTQTPKHLITATGQRVTLRCSPRSGDLSVYWYQQSLDQGLQFLIQYYNGEERAKGNILERFSAQQFPDLHSELNLSSLELGDSALYFCASSVGQSYEQYFGPGTRLTVT.

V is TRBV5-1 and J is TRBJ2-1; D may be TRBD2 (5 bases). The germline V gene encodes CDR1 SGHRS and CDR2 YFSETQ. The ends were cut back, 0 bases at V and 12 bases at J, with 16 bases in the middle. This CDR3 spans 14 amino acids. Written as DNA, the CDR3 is TGCGCCAGCAGCTTGGATCCTAGCCCCCCTGCGCAGTTCTTC. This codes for CASSLDPSPPAQFF. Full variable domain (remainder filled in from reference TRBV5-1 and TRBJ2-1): KAGVTQTPRYLIKTRGQQVTLSCSPISGHRSVSWYQQTPGQGLQFLFEYFSETQRNKGNFPGRFSGRQFSNSRSEMNVSTLELGDSALYLCASSLDPSPPAQFFGPGTRLTVL.

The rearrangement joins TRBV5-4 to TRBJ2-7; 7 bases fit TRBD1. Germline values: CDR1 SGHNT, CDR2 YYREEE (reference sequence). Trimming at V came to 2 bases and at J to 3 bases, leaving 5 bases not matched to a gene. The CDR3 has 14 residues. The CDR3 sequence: CASSFDRDLYEQYF. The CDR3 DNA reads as TGTGCCAGCAGCTTCGACAGGGACCTCTACGAGCAGTACTTC.

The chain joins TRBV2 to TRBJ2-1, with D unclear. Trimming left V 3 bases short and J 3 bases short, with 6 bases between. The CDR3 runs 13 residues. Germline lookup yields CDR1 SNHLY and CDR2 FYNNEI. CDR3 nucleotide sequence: TGTGCCAGCAGTGAGTTTATCTACAATGAGCAGTTCTTC. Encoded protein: CASSEFIYNEQFF. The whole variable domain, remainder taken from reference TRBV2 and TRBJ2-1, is EPEVTQTPSHQVTQMGQEVILRCVPISNHLYFYWYRQILGQKVEFLVSFYNNEISEKSEIFDDQFSVERPDGSNFTLKIRSTKLEDSAMYFCASSEFIYNEQFFGPGTRLTVL.

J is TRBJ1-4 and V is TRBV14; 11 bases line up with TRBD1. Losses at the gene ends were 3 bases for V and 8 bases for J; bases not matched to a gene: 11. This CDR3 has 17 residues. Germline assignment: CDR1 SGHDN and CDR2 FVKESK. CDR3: CASSHALDRGLREKLFF. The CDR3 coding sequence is TGTGCCAGCAGCCACGCTCTGGACAGGGGGCTAAGGGAAAAACTGTTTTTT.

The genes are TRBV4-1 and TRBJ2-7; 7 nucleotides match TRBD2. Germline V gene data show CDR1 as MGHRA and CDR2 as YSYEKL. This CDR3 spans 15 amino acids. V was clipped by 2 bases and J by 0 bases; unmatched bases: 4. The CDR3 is CASSQRGVLSYEQYF. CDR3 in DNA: TGCGCCAGCAGCCAACGGGGGGTCCTCTCCTACGAGCAGTACTTC.

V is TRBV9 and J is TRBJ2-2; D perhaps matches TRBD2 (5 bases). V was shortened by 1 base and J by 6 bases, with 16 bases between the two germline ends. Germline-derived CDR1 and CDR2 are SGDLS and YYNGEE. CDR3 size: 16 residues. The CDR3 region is CASSVWSTGKSGELFF. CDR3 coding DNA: TGTGCCAGCAGCGTATGGAGTACGGGGAAGTCCGGGGAGCTGTTTTTT.